Sequencing of this T cell receptor beta chain was carried out in a study of memory CD8 T cells in hepatitis C reinfection. Background on the study: Pre-reinfection sampling occurred 55 to 20 weeks ahead of detected reinfection.

This clone has a handful of counts. Time point indicated: pre-reinfection, 55 to 20 weeks before reinfection detection. No in vitro expansion preceded TCR sequencing of the sorted cells. Germline V gene sequence: CDR1 SGHNT, CDR2 YYREEE (reference sequence). The CDR3 has 15 amino acids. Trimming took 0 bases from V and 8 from J, leaving 14 bases between them. Some clones are missing from TCRdb's copy, which holds only in-frame ones; the method was immunoSEQ multiplex PCR. The table has 45,000 to 65,000 clones, roughly 86% seen once. The TCR comes from a man younger than 35 with hepatitis C virus infection. The sequencing sample was made of naive CD8+ T cells sorted from blood. J is TRBJ1-4 and V is TRBV5-4, with a possible D match to TRBD1 (6 bases). CDR3 bases: TGTGCCAGCAGCTTGGAGGGGGTGAATTCGGAAAAACTGTTTTTT. This codes for CASSLEGVNSEKLFF.